What follows are 29 T cell receptor beta chains derived from one specimen sequenced in a study of identical twins. MiXCR, run by TCRdb on the 5' RACE reads, gives a single entry per CDR3 protein. The data hold around 490,000 distinct CDR3 sequences, with roughly an eighth observed a single time. These data were likewise used in another study, on yellow fever vaccine responses in identical twins.

The sequencing sample was made of CD4+ T cells sorted from blood. The source is a young woman in good health.

The V gene is TRBV12-5, the J gene TRBJ2-1; TRBD2 matches at 10 bases. CDR3 length: 17 residues. CDR1 LGHNT and CDR2 FRNRAP come from the germline V gene. The junction had 7 bases not matched to a gene; V was cut back by 3 bases and J by 2 bases. The CDR3 bases are TGTGCTAGTGGTTTAGGTAGGCTAGCGGGAGCCTACAATGAGCAGTTCTTC. Translated: CASGLGRLAGAYNEQFF.

V gene TRBV6-2 or TRBV6-3 combines with J gene TRBJ2-1; D not resolved. Germline CDR1 MNHEY, CDR2 SVGEGT. Between the trimmed V and J ends, which lost 2 bases and 6 bases, there was a span of 5 bases. This CDR3 spans 12 amino acids. The CDR3: CASSYVANEQFF. The CDR3 bases are TGTGCCAGCAGTTACGTCGCCAATGAGCAGTTCTTC.

This clonotype was observed a few times. This chain joins TRBV12-3 or TRBV12-4 and TRBJ2-4; the D gene is possibly TRBD1 (6 bases). This CDR3 is built from 14 residues. Trimming took off 6 bases at V and 5 bases at J, with 14 bases between the two ends. The chain's CDR3 is CASSLQGRQNIQYF. Here the CDR3 DNA reads TGTGCCAGCAGCCTACAGGGACGCCAAAACATTCAGTACTTC.

This clonotype was found a few times. This chain links TRBV25-1 with TRBJ2-1; 7 bases fit TRBD1. The CDR3 runs to 17 residues. J lost 2 bases, V lost 8 bases, and 15 bases had no gene match. Germline loops: CDR1 MGHDK, CDR2 SYGVNS. The CDR3 nucleotides read TGTGCCAGCGGTACAGGGGTTGTACCCTATACCTACAATGAGCAGTTCTTC. Protein product: CASGTGVVPYTYNEQFF.

Note on this clonotype: An end of the junction does not agree with germline; a read error may underlie this. The chain joins TRBV5-1 to TRBJ2-7, with D unresolved. The CDR3 runs to 12 residues. Germline CDR1 SGHRS, CDR2 YFSETQ. CDR3 sequence reads: CASSLSSYERYF. CDR3 bases: TGCGCCAGCAGCCTGAGCTCCTACGAGCGGTACTTC. The full variable domain, with the rest looked up from reference TRBV5-1 and TRBJ2-7, is KAGVTQTPRYLIKTRGQQVTLSCSPISGHRSVSWYQQTPGQGLQFLFEYFSETQRNKGNFPGRFSGRQFSNSRSEMNVSTLELGDSALYLCASSLSSYERYFGPGTRLTVT.

This clonotype was seen repeatedly, ten times or more. The chain uses TRBV11-3 and TRBJ2-1; maybe TRBD1 (6 bases). CDR3 length equals 16 residues. CDR1 is SGHNT, CDR2 YENEEA, per germline. Trimming removed 1 base at V and 0 bases at J, with 10 bases between. The CDR3 DNA is TGTGCCAGCAGCTTAGGGGGGACAAGCTCCTACAATGAGCAGTTCTTC. Residues: CASSLGGTSSYNEQFF.

The V call is TRBV11-2, the J call TRBJ2-6, with D perhaps TRBD1 (6 bases). The V end was cut by 5 bases, the J end by 0 bases, with 26 bases between. The CDR3 extends over 21 amino acids. Germline CDR1 SGHAT, CDR2 FQNNGV. The CDR3: CASSRGDHRAISRSGANVLTF. As DNA, the CDR3 is TGTGCCAGCAGCAGAGGCGATCACAGGGCCATCTCCCGCTCTGGGGCCAACGTCCTGACTTTC.

This clonotype was counted only a few times. The chain joins TRBV3-1 to TRBJ2-1; 7 bases line up with TRBD2. Per the germline V gene, CDR1 is LGHDT and CDR2 is YNNKEL (reference sequence). The trim removed 5 bases at V and 3 bases at J, leaving 4 bases unmatched. This CDR3 is 14 amino acids long. CDR3 coding DNA: TGTGCCAGCAGCTCCAGCGGGATCTACAATGAGCAGTTCTTC. This codes for CASSSSGIYNEQFF.

This clonotype was seen a handful of times. The chain is built from TRBV20-1 and TRBJ2-1; TRBD2 matches at 9 bases. Germline V gene sequence: CDR1 DFQATT, CDR2 SNEGSKA (reference sequence). The CDR3 consists of 17 residues. Trimming removed 3 bases from V and 0 bases from J; junction bases left unmatched: 9. CDR3 coding DNA: TGCAGTGCTAGCTCCAGCGGGAGGACGAGCTCCTACAATGAGCAGTTCTTC. Translating it yields CSASSSGRTSSYNEQFF.

This clonotype has a handful of counts. V is TRBV20-1 and J is TRBJ2-4; 11 bases map to TRBD2. V shed 6 bases, J shed 3 bases, and the junction held 7 bases outside the gene matches. The CDR3 sequence is 15 residues long. The germline CDR1 and CDR2 sequences are DFQATT and SNEGSKA (reference sequence). The CDR3: CSARLAGGVKNIQYF. CDR3 in DNA: TGCAGTGCCCGTCTAGCGGGAGGTGTCAAAAACATTCAGTACTTC.

The chain links TRBV25-1 to TRBJ2-2; 10 bases line up with TRBD1. Germline V CDR1 and CDR2: MGHDK, SYGVNS. The CDR3 has 13 residues. V dropped 4 bases and J dropped 11; count of bases not matched to a gene: 4. The CDR3 loop is CASSVPTGGELFF. The CDR3 DNA reads TGTGCCAGCAGTGTTCCGACAGGGGGCGAGCTGTTTTTT.

Written as DNA, the CDR3 is TGCAGTGCTAGATTCACCTACGAGCAGTACTTC. Protein sequence: CSARFTYEQYF. The genes are TRBV20-1 and TRBJ2-7; no clear D. In germline, CDR1 is DFQATT, CDR2 SNEGSKA (reference sequence). Between the trimmed V and J ends, which lost 2 bases and 2 bases, there was a span of 4 bases. The CDR3 runs to 11 residues.

The gene calls are TRBV9 and TRBJ2-3; D unresolved. The CDR3 has 13 amino acids. Per the germline V gene, CDR1 is SGDLS and CDR2 is YYNGEE. V dropped 5 bases and J dropped 1 base, with 8 bases sitting between them. DNA for the CDR3: TGTGCCAGCAGTGGGATACGCACAGATACGCAGTATTTT. It translates to CASSGIRTDTQYF. Using reference TRBV9 and TRBJ2-3 for the parts outside the CDR3, the full variable domain is DSGVTQTPKHLITATGQRVTLRCSPRSGDLSVYWYQQSLDQGLQFLIQYYNGEERAKGNILERFSAQQFPDLHSELNLSSLELGDSALYFCASSGIRTDTQYFGPGTRLTVL.

The chain is built from TRBV12-3 or TRBV12-4 and TRBJ2-7; possibly TRBD2 for D (5 bases). CDR3 length equals 14 residues. V dropped 1 base and J dropped 6 bases, with 13 bases sitting between them. This CDR3 reads CASSLGTLRGEQYF. The CDR3 DNA reads as TGTGCCAGCAGTTTAGGGACTCTCCGGGGCGAGCAGTACTTC.

The V call is TRBV20-1, the J call TRBJ2-3; a possible D gene is TRBD2 (7 bases). CDR3 length equals 15 residues. V lost 1 base and J lost 0, with 11 bases in between. Germline CDR1 reads DFQATT; CDR2 reads SNEGSKA (reference sequence). The CDR3 DNA sequence: TGCAGTGCTAGAGGGGGGGGGCTGAGCACAGATACGCAGTATTTT. This codes for CSARGGGLSTDTQYF.

The rearrangement uses TRBV5-6 and TRBJ2-7; D gene ambiguous. The V end lost 2 bases, the J end lost 6 bases, and 18 bases lay between the germline ends. The germline gives CDR1 SGHDT, CDR2 YYEEEE. The CDR3 extends over 15 amino acids. DNA for the CDR3: TGTGCCAGCAGCTTTTTGGCAGTCCTCGTTTCCGAGCAGTACTTC. It yields the protein CASSFLAVLVSEQYF.

This clonotype was observed a few times. The chain has TRBV20-1 and TRBJ1-2; the match to TRBD1 covers 7 bases. The V gene end was trimmed by 0 bases and the J gene end by 4 bases; junction bases not matched to a gene: 8. The CDR3 has 15 amino acids. Germline CDR1 and CDR2: DFQATT and SNEGSKA (reference sequence). CDR3 sequence reads: CSAREVGQVGYGYTF. CDR3 sequence (DNA): TGCAGTGCTAGAGAAGTTGGACAGGTGGGCTATGGCTACACCTTC.

The V call is TRBV11-2, the J call TRBJ2-7; D possibly corresponds to TRBD1 (6 bases). Germline V gives CDR1 SGHAT, CDR2 FQNNGV. The CDR3 length is 14 residues. Between the trimmed V and J ends, which lost 10 bases and 5 bases, there was a span of 21 bases. The CDR3 spells CATTQKQGFDEQYF. The CDR3 DNA reads TGTGCCACCACGCAGAAACAGGGCTTTGACGAGCAGTACTTC.

This chain links TRBV3-1 with TRBJ2-1, with TRBD2 matching over 7 bases. The CDR3 is 14 amino acids. V dropped 2 bases and J dropped 9; count of bases not matched to a gene: 7. Germline V gives CDR1 LGHDT, CDR2 YNNKEL (reference sequence). CDR3 protein: CASSQSGAGGEQFF. The CDR3 DNA reads TGTGCCAGCAGCCAAAGCGGGGCCGGGGGTGAGCAGTTCTTC.

V and J are TRBV6-2 or TRBV6-3 and TRBJ2-6; D is tentatively TRBD1 or TRBD2 (5 bases each). This CDR3 contains 20 residues. Germline CDR1 is MNHEY and CDR2 is SVGEGT. V lost 2 bases, J lost 1 base, and 21 bases lay in between. The CDR3 here is CASSYGGPGFLLSGANVLTF. CDR3 DNA sequence: TGTGCCAGCAGTTACGGGGGTCCGGGGTTTTTACTTTCTGGGGCCAACGTCCTGACTTTC.

This clonotype was detected ten times or more. J is TRBJ2-2 and V is TRBV11-2; 9 nucleotides agree with TRBD2. V gave up 5 bases and J gave up 4 bases; unmatched junction bases: 2. There are 14 residues in the CDR3. Germline CDR1 reads SGHAT; CDR2 reads FQNNGV. As DNA, the CDR3 is TGTGCCAGCAGCGCGACTAGCGGCACCGGGGAGCTGTTTTTT. This codes for CASSATSGTGELFF.

The chain is built from TRBV11-2 and TRBJ2-5, with 10 nucleotides matching TRBD2. V trimming: 2 bases; J trimming: 4 bases; junction bases outside the gene matches: 13. The CDR3 runs to 18 residues. Germline CDR1 and CDR2: SGHAT and FQNNGV. DNA of the CDR3: TGTGCCAGCAGCTTAAAAATGGCTAGCGGGAGTAGGGGAGAGACCCAGTACTTC. This sequence encodes CASSLKMASGSRGETQYF.

As regards this clonotype: Because the CDR3 is missing its conserved closing phenylalanine or tryptophan, this is likely a read error. The rearrangement joins TRBV5-1 to TRBJ2-7; 10 bases agree with TRBD1. The germline CDR1 and CDR2 sequences are SGHRS and YFSETQ. Losses at the gene ends were 4 bases for V and 6 bases for J; bases not matched to a gene: 19. The CDR3 is 18 amino acids. The CDR3 here is CASSVALTGGAKGGEQYC. CDR3 bases: TGCGCCAGCAGCGTGGCTCTGACAGGGGGCGCCAAGGGGGGCGAGCAGTACTGC.

This clonotype was counted a few times. The chain carries TRBV3-1 and TRBJ1-2; D may be TRBD1 (5 bases). V was pared by 0 bases and J by 8 bases, with 13 bases between. Germline V CDR1 and CDR2: LGHDT, YNNKEL (reference sequence). CDR3 length: 14 residues. Written as DNA, the CDR3 is TGTGCCAGCAGCCAAGATGTCAGGGTAGAAGGCTACACCTTC. It codes for CASSQDVRVEGYTF.

This clonotype was seen at least ten times. The chain is built from TRBV12-3 or TRBV12-4 and TRBJ1-1; D perhaps matches TRBD1 (5 bases). The V and J ends lost 3 bases and 11 bases respectively, with 10 bases between them. This CDR3 contains 11 residues. The CDR3 is CASSLSGVAFF. The CDR3 nucleotides read TGTGCCAGCAGTTTGTCGGGGGTGGCTTTCTTT.

This clonotype was recorded a few times. This chain connects TRBV5-5 to TRBJ2-5; perhaps D is TRBD1 or TRBD2 (5 bases each). The length of the CDR3 is 15 residues. Germline CDR1 and CDR2: SGHKS and YYEKEE (reference sequence). The V end lost 4 bases, the J end lost 3 bases, and 16 bases lay between the germline ends. Written as DNA, the CDR3 is TGTGCCAGCAGCCGGGACGGACTGGGAAAAGAGACCCAGTACTTC. This sequence encodes CASSRDGLGKETQYF.

The chain is built from TRBV5-1 and TRBJ2-1, with 7 bases fitting TRBD2. The V segment lost 3 bases and the J segment 9 bases; nucleotides outside the gene matches: 12. The CDR3 totals 15 residues. Looked up from germline, CDR1 is SGHRS and CDR2 is YFSETQ. The CDR3 is CASSSGGTGGGEQFF. The CDR3 bases are TGCGCCAGCAGCTCCGGTGGGACTGGGGGGGGTGAGCAGTTCTTC.

The chain links TRBV12-3 or TRBV12-4 to TRBJ1-6; D call uncertain. CDR3 length: 12 amino acids. V was cut by 3 bases and J by 10 bases, with 7 bases left in between. The chain's CDR3 is CASSLSGSPLHF. DNA for the CDR3: TGTGCCAGCAGTTTGAGTGGATCACCCCTCCACTTT.

This chain joins TRBV7-9 and TRBJ2-2, with TRBD2 matching over 7 bases. Per germline, CDR1 SEHNR and CDR2 FQNEAQ (reference sequence). The J segment lost 8 bases and the V segment lost 3 bases, leaving 12 bases of the junction unmatched. The CDR3 totals 16 residues. For the CDR3, the DNA is TGTGCCAGCAGCTTCGGGCTAGCGGCCCCCCGGGGGGAGCTGTTTTTT. This codes for CASSFGLAAPRGELFF.